The present TCR beta chain was sequenced within a study of blood T cell repertoires in COVID-19. The wider study: There were acute and convalescent COVID-19 samples, and they came from the United States, Italy and Spain. Sample material is recorded as cDNA or gDNA derived from T cells, B-cell-depleted T cells, or PBMCs.

Authors' data handling: Estimation of nucleated cell counts relied on the amplification of reference gene primers. Assay: immunoSEQ multiplex PCR; the TCRdb copy retains only in-frame clones and omits some. V and J calls and clone size are those listed in that table; D and trimming were worked out from the DNA. The data show approximately 49,000 clones, 68% seen once. The germline V gene has CDR1 SGDLS and CDR2 YYNGEE. V shed 5 bases and J 8 bases; nucleotides not matched to a gene: 10. This CDR3 is 15 amino acids long. The receptor's source is a woman between 65 and 79 years old with acute or convalescent COVID-19. The J gene is TRBJ1-4, the V gene TRBV9, with 9 nucleotides matching TRBD1. Sequences were obtained from peripheral blood. The CDR3 DNA reads as TGTGCCAGCAGTCTGGGACAGGGACCGAGAGAAAAACTGTTTTTT. Protein product: CASSLGQGPREKLFF.